This TCR beta chain stems from a study of blood T cell repertoires in COVID-19. Turning to the study itself: Material from acute and convalescent COVID-19 was sourced from the United States, Italy and Spain. T cells, B-cell-depleted T cells, or PBMCs supplied cDNA or gDNA.

CDR3 size: 16 residues. With 1 base removed from V and 1 base from J, the gap between germline ends came to 13 bases. Germline lookup yields CDR1 SGHAT and CDR2 FQNNGV. How the authors handled the data: Estimation of nucleated cell counts was performed using reference gene primer amplification. The assay was immunoSEQ multiplex PCR, and TCRdb's table has in-frame clones only and misses some. V and J calls plus clone size are reproduced from that table; the DNA served to infer D and trimming. This table has some 120,000 clones, 83% appearing once. The chain carries TRBV11-2 and TRBJ2-5; maybe TRBD2 (6 bases). This TCR derives from a man aged 25 to 40 with acute or convalescent COVID-19. The material sequenced was peripheral blood. The CDR3 region has the DNA TGTGCCAGCAGCTTAGTGGGCGGGGCGTCCCAAGAGACCCAGTACTTC. It specifies CASSLVGGASQETQYF.